Listed here is a single T cell receptor beta chain. Its antigen is still unknown. Within one base of it there is no much larger clone, and no base qualities were kept. The data were taken from a study of blood T cell repertoires in COVID-19 (dated by TCRdb to 2018 to 2021). A note on the overall study: Samples from collaborators originated in the United States, Italy and Spain and spanned both the acute and convalescent phases of COVID-19. The dataset comprised deeply sampled blood TCRbeta repertoires from subjects exposed to, actively infected with, or recovered from COVID-19. The material from the prospective study consisted of cDNA or gDNA derived from T cells, B-cell-depleted T cells, or PBMCs. The repertoires were released in a freely available public database intended as a resource for research on the immune response to SARS-CoV-2. Where available, HLA class I and class II types were taken from metadata supplied by the sample provider and were not determined by assay-based typing. Nearly every sample came with metadata listing a de-identified subject ID, COVID-19 status, age in years and sex. The samples were drawn from two sources: the first 160 participants of the ongoing ImmuneRACE study, and 1,200 or so subjects contributed by 6 global collaborators. Study-level results and caveats: The amount of clinical and demographic metadata varied by source and participant and was provided uncurated.

The CDR3 goes from the cysteine to the phenylalanine over 19 residues. The CDR3 DNA has 57 bases and is translated from base 1. V is cut back by 2 bases and J by 2 bases, with 6 bases in the junction unmatched. CDR1 KGHSH and CDR2 LQKENI are derived from the germline V gene. Collaborating institutions collected whole blood in K2EDTA tubes following their own protocols. For TCRbeta analysis, collaborators shipped samples as frozen whole blood, isolated PBMCs, or DNA extracted from either of those sample types. TCRbeta CDR3 regions were amplified from genomic DNA using the immunoSEQ Assay, a bias-controlled multiplex PCR. The original methods were these. Nucleated cell counts per sample were estimated from amplification of reference gene primers within the assay. Sequence reads were collapsed and filtered to measure the absolute abundance of every unique TCRbeta CDR3 rearrangement. For each sample, productive Simpson clonality was calculated as the square root of Simpson's diversity index over productive rearrangements. This is the immuneACCESS table as TCRdb keeps it, with only in-frame sequences that have V and J called. A part of the clones is gone; compared with another copy, unresolved V genes explain less than half, and the rest is unexplained. V and J calls plus clone size are reproduced from that table; the DNA served to infer D and trimming. This sample gives more than 95,000 clones in total; more than 75% of them show up just once. The ten largest account for about 5.4% of the sample.

The chain is encoded by TRBV18 joined to TRBJ2-6, with TRBD2 matching 13 junction bases. This sequence was found in a human donor in a cohort sampled during active COVID-19. Material for sequencing was peripheral blood. Read as DNA, the sequence is TGTGCCAGCTCACCAGGACTAGCGGGAGCCCCCCCTGGGGCCAACGTCCTGACTTTC. Translated, this gives CASSPGLAGAPPGANVLTF.